This T cell receptor beta chain stems from a study of cytomegalovirus exposure and HLA in healthy donors (TCRdb year 2017). Broadly, across the study: In an earlier analysis of roughly 500 of the donors, around 300 Gb of sequence data and roughly 100 million unique TCR beta sequences from 180 million or so T cells were reported. To predict cytomegalovirus infection status, the study brought together high-throughput TCR immunosequencing, statistical association of individual TCRs with disease status, and machine learning. Every discovery cohort repertoire had been produced on one sequencing platform. To decide whether each TCR beta V gene segment behaved as functional or pseudogenic, an earlier analysis of 587 of the donors relied on high-throughput TCR beta sequencing. Across some 400 genotyped donors of the cohort, an average of approximately 200,000 unique TCR beta nucleotide sequences per donor were sequenced, and roughly 17% of those sequences were non-productive. An early release that covered fewer than 750 HLA-typed donors contained 300 to 350 gigabases of sequencing data and 85 million to 100 million unique TCR sequences. A later analysis re-examined previously published TCR beta repertoires from about 670 donors and added high-resolution HLA genotyping to investigate patterns of TCR occurrence. Among the approximately 430 genotyped donors, approximately 82% belonged to the genetic ancestry cluster associated with self-reported Caucasian donors. The study was designed to test whether signatures of past pathogen exposure could be identified by cataloging public T cell receptors. A separate validation cohort of roughly 110 different subjects was used in addition to the 666-subject first cohort. Class I and class II HLA loci were covered by the typing at four-digit resolution. The later analysis used no new phenotypic data to find candidate immune exposures, relying instead on TCR beta sequences and their occurrence across donors. Typing coverage differed by locus: A, B, C, DRB1 and DQB1 were typed in about 629-630 donors, DQA1 in 522, DPA1 in around 610, and DPB1 in just under 490. The study profiled the T cell repertoires of about 720 subjects by immunosequencing and related them to cytomegalovirus serostatus. Roughly 5 DR-DQ haplotypes were handled as single units for association and clustering, since linkage in the cohort was strong. In a later genetic analysis, genome-wide SNP genotypes for about 60% of the 666 donors were used, and that subset was treated as a discovery cohort. Alongside the repertoire data, information on donor age, sex, ethnicity and CMV serostatus was compiled.

The library came from the immunoSEQ multiplex PCR assay. For the multiplex PCR, a mixture combining 60 forward primers for TCR Vbeta segments and 13 reverse primers for TCR Jbeta segments was used. Amplification of the CDR3 region of rearranged TCR beta genes was performed with a multiplex PCR assay on genomic DNA. Amplified TCR beta libraries were sequenced as 87-base-pair reads on the Illumina HiSeq System. The original pipeline was this. A later analysis tallied around 87 million unique TCR beta chains across the roughly 610 repertoires, and some 12 million of those chains were shared by two or more donors. To remove PCR and sequencing errors, raw reads were error-corrected and collapsed into unique sequences using a nearest-neighbor algorithm that merged closely related sequences. To assign V, D and J gene segments, CDR3 sequences were aligned to IMGT reference sequences. For a sequence to be retained, a match of at least six nucleotides was required to both a V gene segment and a J gene segment. A rearrangement counted as productive if the CDR3 had no stop codons and remained in frame with V and J, and every other rearrangement counted as non-productive. CDR3 was defined according to IMGT convention as the region running from the second conserved V-encoded cysteine to the conserved J-encoded phenylalanine. In an earlier analysis of 550 to 650 of the donors, sequences lacking an unambiguous match to a single V gene segment were excluded. An earlier analysis of about 600 of the donors called V segments functional above 56.7% productive rearrangements and segregating when the between-donor standard deviation exceeded 5%. A statistical classification framework was built for diagnosing cytomegalovirus status from the catalog of TCR beta chain sequences. In a later analysis, TCR nucleotide sequences were compared against IMGT/GENE-DB human TR gene sequences so that V and J genes could be assigned. Using the TCRdist pipeline, a later analysis assigned CDR3 sequences along with most-parsimonious VDJ recombination scenarios. In a later analysis, every TCR beta chain was defined by the combination of its CDR3 amino acid sequence and its V-gene family, and reads without a unique V-gene family were dropped. As a way to deal with suspected cross-contamination and a sequencing artifact, a later analysis dropped roughly 600 nucleotide sequences that were highly shared and had low generation probability. For each public chain, a later analysis derived a clonal expansion index from normalized ranks of inferred template counts within each repertoire. Generation probabilities in a later analysis came from a VDJ recombination model fitted to out-of-frame rearrangements, and those results were checked against IGoR. Hypergeometric tests were used in a later analysis to score TCR-TCR, TCR-HLA and TCR-CMV co-occurrence, with a repertoire-size bias correction applied to the TCR pairs. In a later analysis, false discovery rates were estimated by permuting HLA or CMV assignments 20 times. In a later analysis, co-occurring TCRs were grouped using DBSCAN, with TCRdist sequence similarity added in when clustering inside HLA-allele-positive subsets. For co-occurrence clustering, repertoires with fewer than 30,000 or more than 120,000 public chains were excluded, along with roughly 5 repertoires with anomalous nucleotide sharing. Held by TCRdb, this immuneACCESS table contains in-frame sequences only and omits some clones. Under half of the omission traces to an unresolved V gene where checked; the cause of the rest is unknown. From that table come the V and J calls and clone size; the DNA was used to work out D and trimming. The sample has 210,000 or so clones on record, 75% to 85% of them singletons. About 1.4% of the sample goes to the ten largest clones.

In total, roughly 670 healthy bone marrow donors made up the cohort. Cohort members were all nominally healthy when sampled, although unrecorded immune exposures were likely present. The donor tested CMV seronegative, placing the donor among the approximately 400 seronegative members of the cohort. A peripheral blood sample was collected from each donor, and TCR beta sequencing was performed on peripheral blood mononuclear cells. Genomic DNA was extracted from the blood cell samples with the Qiagen DNeasy Blood Extraction Kit. General conclusions and limits of the study: Because the 87-base-pair reads could not distinguish some IMGT-functional V segments, including TRBV6-2 and TRBV6-3, those segments were excluded. The only immune exposure information available for the cohort was CMV serostatus. Cytomegalovirus status was reported to be diagnosed by the classifier with high specificity and sensitivity in both the original and validation cohorts. It was suggested by the authors that the approach could potentially be generalized to other disease states and immunological phenotypes. Linkage disequilibrium might explain the correlated functional status among segregating V segments, but an unknown experimental factor could not be excluded. Some 15 rarely observed V segments, including chromosome 9 orphons, were excluded from the earlier analysis of approximately 500 of the donors because counts were too low. A further reported finding was that TCR beta sequences accurately predicted the HLA-A and HLA-B alleles for most subjects in the first cohort. A later analysis found that TCR association rates varied across HLA loci, with DRB1 alleles showing the most associated TCRs and HLA-C alleles the fewest. A later genetic analysis reported fewer N-insertions in productive TCRs among donors in an Asian-associated ancestry cluster than the roughly 700-donor mean. Assigning TCR associations to individual alleles was difficult when HLA alleles, especially DR and DQ, strongly co-occurred. In an earlier analysis of 587 of the donors, most TCR beta V segments appeared in productive rearrangements about 90% or about 30% of the time, broadly matching IMGT annotations. Because HLA typing was missing for some donors at each locus, association tests included only the typed subset. This cohort had only TCR beta chains sequenced, and the lack of alpha or paired-chain data limited which features could be detected. The study gave a list of 150 to 200 TCR beta chains associated with cytomegalovirus. Specific HLA alleles were associated with 15,000 to 20,000 TCR beta sequences at a false discovery rate of 0.05 in a later analysis. V-gene and J-gene trimming of TCR beta chains was associated with a missense DCLRE1C variant in a later genetic analysis, and the association was replicated in an independent cohort. Across donors, most TCR sequences were observed very rarely, whereas some public TCRs were present in many individuals. Roughly uniform sequencing depth across donors was assumed in presence/absence analyses, although this assumption may not hold. A later analysis found that HLA-associated TCR beta chains were more clonally expanded and had lower generation probabilities than equally common non-associated chains. A later analysis reported that several top co-occurrence clusters appeared linked to parvovirus B19, influenza, CMV and Epstein-Barr virus. Most CMV-associated TCR beta chains appeared to be HLA-restricted in a later analysis, and the HLA associations seemed to be driven largely by CMV exposure. A group of highly shared sequence variants was considered likely to be a technical artifact of the sequencing pipeline. A few of the identified cytomegalovirus-associated TCR beta chains were confirmed in vitro to be specific for cytomegalovirus antigens.

The CDR3 sequence holds 15 residues, the cysteine and phenylalanine included. Here the CDR3 DNA is all that survives: 45 bases in frame from base 1. After removal of 1 base from V and 5 bases from J, the junction retains 5 bases not matched to a gene. CDR1 is given as MDHEN and CDR2 as SYDVKM, both from the germline V gene. A note on this clone: Its antigen is still unknown. No base qualities exist here, and no much larger clone lies one base off it.

The TCR was taken from a girl aged 10-17 years in good health and CMV-seronegative. The rearrangement combines TRBV28 with TRBJ1-5, and 7 bases in between align with TRBD1. Sequences were obtained from PBMCs. The nucleotide sequence is TGTGCCAGCAGTTTATTGACAGGGAGGCATCAGCCCCAGCATTTT. Protein translation: CASSLLTGRHQPQHF.